A single sample gave rise to the 30 T cell receptor beta chains below, sequenced in a study of T cell repertoires in cytomegalovirus infection. The antigens of these receptors remain unknown. MiXCR, applied by TCRdb to the reads, yields one record per CDR3 protein. The repertoire holds 640,000 or so distinct CDR3 sequences, with around 30% as singletons. The sequencing used cultured PBMCs, collected from culture after CMV antigen stimulation. These receptors came from a human donor in good health (CMV status not recorded). Some clones in this sample may be carry-over from other donors' samples.

V gene TRBV2 combines with J gene TRBJ2-5; the match to TRBD2 covers 9 bases. This CDR3 region has 15 residues. The germline V gene has CDR1 SNHLY and CDR2 FYNNEI. With 3 bases clipped from V and 4 bases from J, the junction kept 6 bases outside the gene matches. The CDR3 protein is CASSEAVAGAETQYF. In DNA, the CDR3 is TGTGCCAGCAGTGAGGCGGTAGCGGGGGCAGAGACCCAGTACTTC.

This clonotype has a handful of counts. The chain joins TRBV7-2 to TRBJ2-7; D is undetermined. The germline gives CDR1 SGHTA, CDR2 FQGNSA. Trimming shortened V by 1 base and J by 2 bases, and 6 bases separated the two germline ends. The CDR3 is 13 residues long. The CDR3 sequence is CASSLVFTYEQYF. The CDR3 DNA reads TGTGCCAGCAGCTTAGTATTTACCTACGAGCAGTACTTC.

The sample holds a few counts of this clonotype. V gene TRBV6-6 combines with J gene TRBJ1-4; possible D gene TRBD1, 6 bases. CDR1 is MNHNY and CDR2 is SVGAGI in the germline V gene (reference sequence). CDR3 length: 15 amino acids. Trimming stripped 10 bases from V and 8 bases from J, with 23 bases between. The CDR3 region has the DNA TGTGCCACCGCCGGCCAAGGGCCCCAGGGGGAAAAACTGTTTTTT. Amino acid sequence: CATAGQGPQGEKLFF.

V and J are TRBV5-3 and TRBJ2-3; D perhaps matches TRBD1 (6 bases). TRBV5-3 has ORF status, its function being uncertain. This CDR3 has 14 residues. V was clipped by 0 bases and J by 4 bases, with 9 bases between them. CDR3 bases: TGTGCCAGAAGCTTGGAACAGGGCCCAGATACGCAGTATTTT. Translated, it gives CARSLEQGPDTQYF.

J is TRBJ2-5 and V is TRBV6-5; D remains ambiguous. The ends were cut back, 0 bases at V and 0 bases at J, with 8 bases in the middle. The CDR3 sequence is 15 residues long. CDR1 MNHEY and CDR2 SVGAGI come from the germline V gene. CDR3 sequence: CASSYSGSHQETQYF. The CDR3 region has the DNA TGTGCCAGCAGTTACTCCGGCAGCCACCAAGAGACCCAGTACTTC.

The chain employs TRBV29-1 and TRBJ1-1, with D possibly being TRBD1 (6 bases). Germline-derived CDR1 and CDR2 are SQVTM and ANQGSEA. The CDR3 runs 13 residues. Trimming cost V 7 bases and J 5 bases, with 17 bases left between them. The chain's CDR3 is CSAGYRVGTEAFF. The CDR3 coding sequence is TGCAGCGCTGGCTACAGGGTCGGAACTGAAGCTTTCTTT.

The chain links TRBV4-1 to TRBJ1-1; D is perhaps TRBD1 (5 bases). This CDR3 contains 13 residues. Trimming shortened V by 0 bases and J by 7 bases, and 9 bases separated the two germline ends. The germline V gene encodes CDR1 MGHRA and CDR2 YSYEKL. In DNA, the CDR3 is TGCGCCAGCAGCCAAGATGAGACAGATGAAGCTTTCTTT. Amino acid sequence: CASSQDETDEAFF.

This chain connects TRBV12-3 or TRBV12-4 to TRBJ2-7; 10 nucleotides align to TRBD2. Germline trimming cut 6 bases from V and 2 bases from J; bases unmatched to any gene: 4. This CDR3 contains 14 residues. CDR3 region: CASRRAGGTYEQYF. In DNA, the CDR3 is TGTGCCAGCAGGCGAGCGGGGGGGACCTACGAGCAGTACTTC.

The rearrangement links TRBV5-1 to TRBJ1-5; D not certain. CDR1 is SGHRS, CDR2 YFSETQ, per germline. This CDR3 is built from 16 residues. V lost 0 bases to trimming and J lost 1 base, with 11 bases between them. CDR3 region: CASSLEGRGSNQPQHF. The CDR3 DNA is TGCGCCAGCAGCTTGGAAGGGCGCGGAAGCAATCAGCCCCAGCATTTT.

This rearrangement joins TRBV6-5 to TRBJ2-2; the D gene is possibly TRBD2 (5 bases). The CDR3 sequence is 17 residues long. The V end lost 3 bases, the J end lost 4 bases, and 18 bases lay between the germline ends. The germline V gene encodes CDR1 MNHEY and CDR2 SVGAGI. The CDR3 region is CASSYRSRIRGTGELFF. The CDR3 DNA is TGTGCCAGCAGTTATAGATCCCGTATTCGGGGCACCGGGGAGCTGTTTTTT.

The gene calls are TRBV7-9 and TRBJ2-5, with D uncertain. Trimming cost V 4 bases and J 1 base, with 10 bases left between them. Germline CDR1 and CDR2: SEHNR and FQNEAQ (reference sequence). The CDR3 covers 14 residues. In nucleotides, the CDR3 is TGTGCCAGCAGCTCCTGGTTGGGCCAAGAGACCCAGTACTTC. This codes for CASSSWLGQETQYF.

The V call is TRBV12-3 or TRBV12-4, the J call TRBJ1-5; D is uncertain. This CDR3 is 14 amino acids long. V was cut by 7 bases and J by 2 bases, with 12 bases left in between. The CDR3 loop is CASTNSWGNQPQHF. In DNA, the CDR3 is TGTGCCAGCACTAATTCCTGGGGCAATCAGCCCCAGCATTTT.

This chain connects TRBV7-8 to TRBJ2-3, with TRBD1 as a possible D gene (6 bases). Germline assignment: CDR1 SGHVS and CDR2 FQNEAQ. The length of the CDR3 is 14 residues. V shed 8 bases and J shed 0 bases, with 12 bases lying between them. CDR3 region: CASRTDASTDTQYF. The CDR3 nucleotides are TGTGCCAGCCGGACAGACGCAAGCACAGATACGCAGTATTTT.

This clonotype was picked up many times. This chain joins TRBV7-9 and TRBJ1-6; D not resolved. The ends were cut back, 1 base at V and 7 bases at J, with 5 bases in the middle. Germline values: CDR1 SEHNR, CDR2 FQNEAQ (reference sequence). The CDR3 loop spans 13 amino acids. CDR3 nucleotides: TGTGCCAGCAGCTTAGAGCGGAATTCACCCCTCCACTTT. Amino acids: CASSLERNSPLHF.

This clonotype appeared many times. The J gene is TRBJ1-2, the V gene TRBV7-9; tentative D call: TRBD1 (6 bases). Germline V CDR1 and CDR2: SEHNR, FQNEAQ (reference sequence). With 5 bases removed from V and 4 bases from J, the gap between germline ends came to 11 bases. The CDR3 has 13 amino acids. The CDR3 loop reads CASSDRGVYGYTF. DNA of the CDR3: TGTGCCAGCAGCGATAGGGGGGTCTATGGCTACACCTTC.

The sample holds many counts of this clonotype. The rearrangement links TRBV7-2 to TRBJ1-3; possibly TRBD1 for D (6 bases). CDR3 length: 15 residues. The germline V and J ends were trimmed by 5 bases and 2 bases, with 13 bases remaining between them. Per the germline V gene, CDR1 is SGHTA and CDR2 is FQGNSA. The CDR3 DNA follows: TGTGCCAGCAGCACCAAGGACAGTACTGGAAACACCATATATTTT. Its translation is CASSTKDSTGNTIYF.

This chain connects TRBV3-1 to TRBJ1-5; D is uncertain. The ends were cut back, 1 base at V and 6 bases at J, with 7 bases in the middle. Germline loops: CDR1 LGHDT, CDR2 YNNKEL (reference sequence). This CDR3 contains 13 residues. The CDR3, as DNA: TGTGCCAGCAGCCAAGCCGAGGGTCAGCCCCAGCATTTT. Encoded protein: CASSQAEGQPQHF.

This clonotype was seen at least ten times. The chain couples TRBV7-2 to TRBJ2-5; D not resolved. The germline V gene encodes CDR1 SGHTA and CDR2 FQGNSA. This CDR3 comprises 14 residues. V gave up 1 base and J gave up 5 bases, with 11 bases separating them. The CDR3 sequence is CASSLVWGYETQYF. The CDR3 bases are TGTGCCAGCAGCTTAGTCTGGGGATATGAGACCCAGTACTTC.

V is TRBV20-1 and J is TRBJ1-1; D remains unclear. V was cut by 1 base and J by 3 bases, with 12 bases left in between. CDR1 and CDR2 from the germline V gene are DFQATT and SNEGSKA (reference sequence). The CDR3 sequence is 14 residues long. CDR3: CSARGAGPHTEAFF. The CDR3 DNA is TGCAGTGCTAGAGGGGCCGGCCCACACACTGAAGCTTTCTTT.

The chain is built from TRBV28 and TRBJ1-4; tentatively, D is TRBD1 (5 bases). The CDR3 runs 14 residues. V was cut by 7 bases and J by 7 bases, with 16 bases left in between. Germline V gene data show CDR1 as MDHEN and CDR2 as SYDVKM. The CDR3 DNA reads TGTGCCAGCATTGGGGCCGCCTCAGGTGAAAAACTGTTTTTT. Its protein product is CASIGAASGEKLFF.

This clonotype was seen at least ten times. The chain employs TRBV7-2 and TRBJ2-3; weak D call: TRBD1 (6 bases). Germline CDR1 reads SGHTA; CDR2 reads FQGNSA. This CDR3 has 14 residues. V lost 2 bases and J 6 bases, leaving 12 bases between the germline ends. The CDR3 bases are TGTGCCAGCAGCTTATACAGGGCTGGGGATACGCAGTATTTT. Translating gives CASSLYRAGDTQYF.

V usage is TRBV7-6 and J usage is TRBJ1-4; no clear D gene. V lost 2 bases and J 5 bases, leaving 18 bases between the germline ends. CDR3 size: 17 residues. Germline lookup yields CDR1 SGHVS and CDR2 FNYEAQ. The CDR3 bases are TGTGCCAGCAGCTTAAATGGACTAGCCCCCGGGAATGAAAAACTGTTTTTT. As protein: CASSLNGLAPGNEKLFF.

J is TRBJ1-2 and V is TRBV20-1; TRBD1 might be the D (6 bases). Looked up from germline, CDR1 is DFQATT and CDR2 is SNEGSKA (reference sequence). The CDR3 totals 14 residues. V was clipped by 3 bases and J by 4 bases, with 15 bases between them. The CDR3, as DNA: TGCAGTGCTAGGGACAGTCGGGGGAGCTATGGCTACACCTTC. It codes for CSARDSRGSYGYTF.

The CDR3 nucleotides read TGTGCCAGCAGGCAAAGGCGTTCTGGGGCCAACGTCCTGACTTTC. This gives the protein CASRQRRSGANVLTF. The rearrangement joins TRBV12-3 or TRBV12-4 to TRBJ2-6; D is uncertain. V was cut by 6 bases and J by 1 base, with 10 bases left in between. The CDR3 totals 15 residues.

The table lists this clonotype with a count of one. The rearrangement links TRBV15 to TRBJ2-3; D is perhaps TRBD1 (5 bases). The CDR3 has 18 residues. The V end was cut by 4 bases, the J end by 0 bases, with 20 bases between. CDR1 is LNHNV and CDR2 is YYDKDF in the germline V gene (reference sequence). CDR3 in DNA: TGTGCCACCAGCAACGGACACTTACCCACCGCTAGCACAGATACGCAGTATTTT. Translated, it gives CATSNGHLPTASTDTQYF. The full variable domain, rest sourced from reference TRBV15 and TRBJ2-3, is DAMVIQNPRYQVTQFGKPVTLSCSQTLNHNVMYWYQQKSSQAPKLLFHYYDKDFNNEADTPDNFQSRRPNTSFCFLDIRSPGLGDTAMYLCATSNGHLPTASTDTQYFGPGTRLTVL.

The chain recombines TRBV12-3 or TRBV12-4 with TRBJ1-5; D gene unclear. The CDR3 runs to 13 residues. V lost 3 bases and J lost 5, with 8 bases in between. CDR3 DNA: TGTGCCAGCAGTTTTGCACTAGATCAGCCCCAGCATTTT. This gives the protein CASSFALDQPQHF.

This clonotype was picked up a small number of times. This chain connects TRBV7-9 to TRBJ2-3; tentatively, D is TRBD2 (7 bases). Germline V gene data show CDR1 as SEHNR and CDR2 as FQNEAQ (reference sequence). Between the trimmed V and J ends, which lost 1 base and 6 bases, there was a span of 32 bases. The CDR3 sequence is 21 residues long. CDR3 sequence: CASSLVGARGGLTSNTDTQYF. CDR3 nucleotide sequence: TGTGCCAGCAGCTTAGTAGGAGCCCGAGGGGGACTAACGTCGAACACGGATACGCAGTATTTT.

The chain has TRBV7-2 and TRBJ2-7; no clear D gene. The CDR3 loop spans 12 amino acids. The germline V gene encodes CDR1 SGHTA and CDR2 FQGNSA. Trimming stripped 2 bases from V and 5 bases from J, with 7 bases between. CDR3 DNA sequence: TGTGCCAGCAGCTTAACCCGTGACGAGCAGTACTTC. Translation gives CASSLTRDEQYF. Full variable domain (remainder filled in from reference TRBV7-2 and TRBJ2-7): GAGVSQSPSNKVTEKGKDVELRCDPISGHTALYWYRQSLGQGLEFLIYFQGNSAPDKSGLPSDRFSAERTGGSVSTLTIQRTQQEDSAVYLCASSLTRDEQYFGPGTRLTVT.

There are a few counts of this clonotype. The V gene is TRBV11-1, the J gene TRBJ2-3, with 8 bases matching TRBD2. There are 16 residues in the CDR3. V lost 5 bases to trimming and J lost 2 bases; unmatched junction nucleotides: 9. The germline V gene encodes CDR1 SGHAT and CDR2 FQDESV (reference sequence). In DNA, the CDR3 is TGTGCCAGCAGCCAGCCGGGACTAGGGATCACAGATACGCAGTATTTT. Its translation is CASSQPGLGITDTQYF.

The gene calls are TRBV5-1 and TRBJ1-2, with D possibly being TRBD1 (5 bases). V was pared by 3 bases and J by 4 bases, with 19 bases between. Germline lookup yields CDR1 SGHRS and CDR2 YFSETQ. The CDR3 runs 16 residues. CDR3 region: CASSSDLRQGSYGYTF. The CDR3, as DNA: TGCGCCAGCAGCTCGGACCTCCGGCAGGGAAGCTATGGCTACACCTTC.